This TCR beta chain was retrieved from a study of T cell responses to AZD1222 COVID-19 vaccine. Repertoires were generated with immunoSEQ multiplex PCR, while TCRdb's copy carries only in-frame clones and drops some. Here the sample spans 120,000 or so clones, about 88% being singletons. V was pared by 0 bases and J by 5 bases, with 4 bases of the junction left unmatched. The germline CDR1 and CDR2 sequences are MRHNA and SNTAGT. The length of the CDR3 is 15 residues. This sequence originates from an adult in good health. The rearrangement uses TRBV6-4 and TRBJ2-3, with 8 bases identical to TRBD1. Here the sequenced sample was peripheral blood, taken on day 0 of MenACWY control vaccination. The CDR3 sequence: CASSDSRTGRDTQYF. CDR3 coding DNA: TGTGCCAGCAGTGACTCCCGGACAGGGAGAGATACGCAGTATTTT.